This T cell receptor beta chain was obtained from a study of cytomegalovirus exposure and HLA in healthy donors (TCRdb year 2017). With respect to the entire study: In an earlier analysis of roughly 590 of the donors, around 300 Gb of sequence data and just under 120 million unique TCR beta sequences from 180 million or so T cells were reported. An early release covering roughly 600 HLA-typed donors comprised approximately 300 gigabases of sequencing data and around 80 million unique TCR sequences. Of the approximately 400 genotyped donors, more than 75% were placed in the genetic ancestry cluster associated with self-reported Caucasian donors. The study aimed to test whether cataloging public T cell receptors could reveal signatures of past pathogen exposure. The study used immunosequencing to profile the T cell repertoires of approximately 630 subjects and linked those repertoires to cytomegalovirus serostatus. Along with the approximately 600-subject first cohort, a separate validation cohort of over a hundred different subjects was used. High-throughput TCR immunosequencing, statistical association of individual TCRs with disease status, and machine learning were combined to predict cytomegalovirus infection status. A later analysis re-analyzed previously published TCR beta repertoires from about 600 donors and added high-resolution HLA genotyping to study TCR occurrence patterns. The later analysis used no new phenotypic data to find candidate immune exposures, relying instead on TCR beta sequences and their occurrence across donors. An earlier analysis of roughly 580 of the donors used high-throughput TCR beta sequencing to judge whether each TCR beta V gene segment behaved as functional or pseudogenic. Alongside the repertoire data, information on donor age, sex, ethnicity and CMV serostatus was compiled. A later genetic analysis took genome-wide SNP genotypes for 398 of the 666 donors and used that subset as a discovery cohort. Every discovery cohort repertoire had been produced on one sequencing platform. Class I and class II HLA loci were covered by the typing at four-digit resolution. The number of donors typed differed by locus, with about 620-630 for A, B, C, DRB1 and DQB1, approximately 500 for DQA1, about 610 for DPA1, and around 450 for DPB1. Because of strong linkage in the cohort, five DR-DQ haplotypes were treated as single units for association and clustering. Among around 400 genotyped donors of the cohort, an average of about 220,000 unique TCR beta nucleotide sequences was sequenced per donor, of which about 18% were non-productive. General findings and caveats noted by the study authors: Across donors, most TCR sequences were observed very rarely, whereas some public TCRs were present in many individuals. Linkage disequilibrium might explain the correlated functional status among segregating V segments, but an unknown experimental factor could not be excluded. In both the original and validation cohorts, the classifier was reported to diagnose cytomegalovirus status with high specificity and sensitivity. Immune exposure information for the cohort was limited to CMV serostatus. An association between a missense DCLRE1C variant and V-gene and J-gene trimming of TCR beta chains was found in a later genetic analysis and replicated in an independent cohort. The study gave a list of 150 to 200 TCR beta chains associated with cytomegalovirus. A few of the identified cytomegalovirus-associated TCR beta chains were confirmed in vitro to be specific for cytomegalovirus antigens. Because counts were too low, 15 to 20 rarely observed V segments, including chromosome 9 orphons, were left out of the earlier analysis of a few hundred of the donors. Strong co-occurrence of HLA alleles, especially DR and DQ, made assigning TCR associations to individual alleles difficult. According to the authors, the approach could potentially be generalized to other disease states and immunological phenotypes. Because some donors lacked HLA typing at each locus, the association tests relied only on the typed subset. Most CMV-associated TCR beta chains appeared to be HLA-restricted in a later analysis, and the HLA associations seemed to be driven largely by CMV exposure. Several of the top co-occurrence clusters appeared to be linked to parvovirus B19, influenza, CMV and Epstein-Barr virus, according to a later analysis. Roughly uniform sequencing depth across donors was assumed in presence/absence analyses, although this assumption may not hold. In a later genetic analysis, fewer N-insertions in productive TCRs were reported among donors in an Asian-associated ancestry cluster than the approximately 710-donor mean. Some IMGT-functional V segments, including TRBV6-2 and TRBV6-3, could not be told apart with the 87-base-pair reads, so those segments were excluded. A further reported finding was that TCR beta sequences accurately predicted the HLA-A and HLA-B alleles for most subjects in the first cohort. A group of highly shared sequence variants was considered likely to be a technical artifact of the sequencing pipeline. Only TCR beta chains were sequenced in this cohort, and the absence of alpha or paired-chain data limited detectable features. Broadly in line with IMGT annotations, most TCR beta V segments showed up in productive rearrangements about 90% or about 30% of the time in an earlier analysis of approximately 600 of the donors. A later analysis associated some 17,000 TCR beta sequences with specific HLA alleles at a false discovery rate of 0.05. According to a later analysis, TCR association rates differed among HLA loci, with DRB1 alleles showing the most associated TCRs and HLA-C alleles showing the fewest. In a later analysis, HLA-associated TCR beta chains were found to be more clonally expanded and to have lower generation probabilities than equally common non-associated chains.

In total, around 600 healthy bone marrow donors made up the cohort. Cohort members were all nominally healthy when sampled, although unrecorded immune exposures were likely present. The donor was CMV seropositive and belonged to the group of 250 to 300 seropositive cohort members. A peripheral blood sample was collected from each donor, and TCR beta sequencing was performed on peripheral blood mononuclear cells. Genomic DNA extraction from the blood cell samples was performed with the Qiagen DNeasy Blood Extraction Kit. The method behind the library was the immunoSEQ multiplex PCR assay. For the multiplex PCR, a mixture combining 60 forward primers for TCR Vbeta segments and 13 reverse primers for TCR Jbeta segments was used. The CDR3 region of rearranged TCR beta genes was amplified from genomic DNA with a multiplex PCR assay. Amplified TCR beta libraries were sequenced as 87-base-pair reads on the Illumina HiSeq System. The authors' pipeline ran thus. In a later analysis, some 80 million unique TCR beta chains were counted across the 650 to 750 repertoires, and around 11 million of these chains were shared by at least two donors. To remove PCR and sequencing errors, raw reads were error-corrected and collapsed into unique sequences using a nearest-neighbor algorithm that merged closely related sequences. V, D and J gene segments were assigned by aligning CDR3 sequences to IMGT reference sequences. For a sequence to be retained, at least a six-nucleotide match to both a V gene segment and a J gene segment was required. A rearrangement counted as productive if the CDR3 had no stop codons and remained in frame with V and J, and every other rearrangement counted as non-productive. CDR3 was defined according to IMGT convention as the region running from the second conserved V-encoded cysteine to the conserved J-encoded phenylalanine. The earlier analysis of 450 to 750 of the donors excluded any sequence lacking an unambiguous match to a single V gene segment. In an earlier analysis of 450 to 700 of the donors, V segments were called functional above 56.7% productive rearrangements and were called segregating when the between-donor standard deviation exceeded 5%. A statistical classification framework was developed to diagnose cytomegalovirus status using the catalog of TCR beta chain sequences. In a later analysis, TCR nucleotide sequences were compared against IMGT/GENE-DB human TR gene sequences so that V and J genes could be assigned. The TCRdist pipeline was used in a later analysis to assign CDR3 sequences and most-parsimonious VDJ recombination scenarios. In a later analysis, each TCR beta chain was defined by its CDR3 amino acid sequence together with its V-gene family, and reads without a unique V-gene family were excluded. In a later analysis, several hundred highly shared, low-generation-probability nucleotide sequences were removed to address suspected cross-contamination and a sequencing artifact. A later analysis calculated a clonal expansion index for each public chain from normalized within-repertoire ranks of inferred template counts. In a later analysis, generation probabilities were computed using a VDJ recombination model fitted to out-of-frame rearrangements, and the results were checked against IGoR. A later analysis scored TCR-TCR, TCR-HLA and TCR-CMV co-occurrence with hypergeometric tests, applying a repertoire-size bias correction to TCR pairs. In a later analysis, false discovery rates were estimated by permuting HLA or CMV assignments 20 times. In a later analysis, co-occurring TCRs were grouped using DBSCAN, with TCRdist sequence similarity added in when clustering inside HLA-allele-positive subsets. Repertoires with fewer than 30,000 or more than 120,000 public chains, plus five repertoires with anomalous nucleotide sharing, were excluded from co-occurrence clustering. Imported from immuneACCESS, the table was reduced by TCRdb to in-frame sequences with V and J called. These copies leave out some clones; in studies compared against another copy, an unresolved V gene accounts for under half, and the cause of the remainder is not known. V and J calls and clone size are copied from that table; D and trimming were computed from the DNA. The sample yields 100,000 to 150,000 clones; 75% to 90% were counted once. The top ten constitute more than 7% of the sample.

At the junction V is shortened by 5 bases and J by 9 bases; bases outside the gene matches: 16. In the germline V gene, CDR1 corresponds to SNHLY and CDR2 to FYNNEI. From the cysteine through the phenylalanine, the CDR3 covers 16 amino acids. Only the CDR3 part of the read is kept: 48 bases, read in frame from the first base. About this clone itself: No antigen is known for it. Base qualities are missing; no much larger clone stands one base away.

Material for sequencing was PBMCs. The chain is assembled from TRBV2 and TRBJ1-5; 7 of the junction bases match TRBD1. The clonotype comes from a female donor in good health and CMV-seropositive. The DNA reads as follows: TGTGCCAGCAGTTCCCTCCGGACAGGAGGAGGGGCGCCCCAGCATTTT. This yields the protein CASSSLRTGGGAPQHF.